This record covers a single T cell receptor (beta chain). Its antigen remains unidentified. In germline, CDR1 is MNHEY, CDR2 SMNVEV (reference sequence). CDR3 length: 16 amino acids. V was pared by 8 bases and J by 6 bases, with 17 bases of the junction left unmatched. These data belong to a study of cytomegalovirus exposure and HLA in healthy donors. Study-wide background: Roughly 80 million unique TCRs from HLA-typed donors were held in an early data release.

Primers included in the PCR were 60 Vbeta and 13 Jbeta primers. Data came from immunoSEQ multiplex PCR; TCRdb stores just in-frame clones and leaves some out. The sample shows 200,000 to 250,000 clones, approximately 82% of them seen only once. Overall study results and limits: In a later analysis, CMV-associated beta chains were mostly HLA-associated, it appeared. Later on, an analysis found that several of the most significant clusters appeared to be linked to common viral pathogens, which included parvovirus B19.

Despite likely unrecorded immune exposures, the donors were nominally healthy at the time of sampling. The J gene is TRBJ2-7, the V gene TRBV27; 9 nucleotides line up with TRBD2. This clonotype was obtained from a male donor in good health and CMV-seronegative. Material: PBMCs. CDR3 sequence: CASSFRPGLARTEQYF. Written as DNA, the CDR3 is TGTGCCAGCTCTTTCCGGCCGGGACTAGCAAGAACCGAGCAGTACTTC.